This T cell receptor beta chain was sequenced during a study of T-cell memory formation after mild COVID-19. TCRdb re-called the 5' RACE reads through MiXCR, storing one row per CDR3 protein. The data contain approximately 150,000 distinct CDR3 sequences, about 15% of them singletons. The CDR3 runs to 14 residues. V dropped 3 bases and J dropped 2 bases, with 8 bases sitting between them. Germline values: CDR1 LNHDA, CDR2 SQIVND (reference sequence). In this sample, this clonotype turned up a few times. This clonotype was obtained from an adult woman who had mild COVID-19 (a few samples of this study predate the infection). Cell type and time point are not known. The V call is TRBV19, the J call TRBJ2-1; D gene unclear. The sequenced sample consisted of PBMCs or a T cell subset sorted from them (not recorded which). DNA for the CDR3: TGTGCCAGTAGTATGATGCTCCCCTACAATGAGCAGTTCTTC. This codes for CASSMMLPYNEQFF.